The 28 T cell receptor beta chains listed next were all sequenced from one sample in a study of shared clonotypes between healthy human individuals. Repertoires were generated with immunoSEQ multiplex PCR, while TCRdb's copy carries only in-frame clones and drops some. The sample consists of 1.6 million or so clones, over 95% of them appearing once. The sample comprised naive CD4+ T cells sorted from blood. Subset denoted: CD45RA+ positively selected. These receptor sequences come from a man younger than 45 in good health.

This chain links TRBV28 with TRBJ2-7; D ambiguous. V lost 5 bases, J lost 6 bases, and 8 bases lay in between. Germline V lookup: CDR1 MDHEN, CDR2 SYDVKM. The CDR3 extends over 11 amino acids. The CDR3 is CASSPSGEQYF. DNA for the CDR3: TGTGCCAGCAGTCCCTCAGGCGAGCAGTACTTC.

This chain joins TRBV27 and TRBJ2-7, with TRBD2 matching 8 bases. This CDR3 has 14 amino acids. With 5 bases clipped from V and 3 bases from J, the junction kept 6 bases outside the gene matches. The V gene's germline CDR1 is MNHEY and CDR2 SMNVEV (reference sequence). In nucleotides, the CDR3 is TGTGCCAGCAGTGAGCGTAGCGGGATCTACGAGCAGTACTTC. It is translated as CASSERSGIYEQYF.

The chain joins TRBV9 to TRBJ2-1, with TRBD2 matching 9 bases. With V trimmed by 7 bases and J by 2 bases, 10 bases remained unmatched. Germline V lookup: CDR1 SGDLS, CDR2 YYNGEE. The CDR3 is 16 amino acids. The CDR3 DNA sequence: TGTGCCAGCGGGAGTAGCGGGAGACCCCCCTACAATGAGCAGTTCTTC. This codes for CASGSSGRPPYNEQFF.

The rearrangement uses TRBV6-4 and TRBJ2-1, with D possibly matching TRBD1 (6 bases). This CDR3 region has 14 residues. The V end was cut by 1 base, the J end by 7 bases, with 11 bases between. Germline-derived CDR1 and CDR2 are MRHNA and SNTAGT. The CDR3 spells CASSDFGQTNEQFF. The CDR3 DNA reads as TGTGCCAGCAGTGACTTCGGACAGACTAATGAGCAGTTCTTC.

CDR3 sequence reads: CASSRSTGIEHGYTF. In DNA, the CDR3 is TGTGCCAGCTCACGGTCGACAGGAATTGAGCATGGCTACACCTTC. This rearrangement joins TRBV18 to TRBJ1-2; D may be TRBD1 (6 bases). The germline V gene encodes CDR1 KGHSH and CDR2 LQKENI. CDR3 size: 15 residues. Between the trimmed V and J ends, which lost 4 bases and 6 bases, there was a span of 18 bases. Together with reference TRBV18 and TRBJ1-2, the CDR3 gives the full variable domain: NAGVMQNPRHLVRRRGQEARLRCSPMKGHSHVYWYRQLPEEGLKFMVYLQKENIIDESGMPKERFSAEFPKEGPSILRIQQVVRGDSAAYFCASSRSTGIEHGYTFGSGTRLTVV.

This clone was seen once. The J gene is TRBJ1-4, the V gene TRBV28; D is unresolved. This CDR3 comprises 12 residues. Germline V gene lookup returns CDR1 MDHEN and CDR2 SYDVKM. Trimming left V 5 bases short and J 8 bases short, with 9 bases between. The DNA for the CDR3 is TGTGCCAGCAGTCCGAGTATCGAAAAACTGTTTTTT. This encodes CASSPSIEKLFF.

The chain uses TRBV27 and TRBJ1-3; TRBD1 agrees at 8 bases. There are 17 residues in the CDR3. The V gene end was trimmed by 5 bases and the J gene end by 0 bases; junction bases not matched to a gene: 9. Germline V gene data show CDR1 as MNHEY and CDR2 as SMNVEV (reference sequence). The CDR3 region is CASSPRGQGFSGNTIYF. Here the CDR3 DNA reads TGTGCCAGCAGTCCACGCGGACAGGGCTTCTCTGGAAACACCATATATTTT.

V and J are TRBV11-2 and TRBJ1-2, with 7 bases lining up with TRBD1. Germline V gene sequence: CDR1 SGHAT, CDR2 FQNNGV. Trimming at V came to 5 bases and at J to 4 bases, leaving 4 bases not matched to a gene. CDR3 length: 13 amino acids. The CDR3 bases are TGTGCCAGCAGCGCTACAGGGGTCTATGGCTACACCTTC. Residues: CASSATGVYGYTF.

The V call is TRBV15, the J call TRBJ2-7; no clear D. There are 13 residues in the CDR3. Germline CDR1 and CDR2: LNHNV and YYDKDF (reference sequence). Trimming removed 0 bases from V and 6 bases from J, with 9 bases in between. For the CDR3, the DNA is TGTGCCACCAGCAGAGATTTCGCGGCCGAGCAGTACTTC. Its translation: CATSRDFAAEQYF.

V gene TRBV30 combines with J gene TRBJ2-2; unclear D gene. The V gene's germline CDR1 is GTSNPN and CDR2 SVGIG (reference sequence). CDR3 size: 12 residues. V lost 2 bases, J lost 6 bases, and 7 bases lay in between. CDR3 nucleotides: TGTGCCTGGAGTCGTGGCCCCGGGGAGCTGTTTTTT. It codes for CAWSRGPGELFF.

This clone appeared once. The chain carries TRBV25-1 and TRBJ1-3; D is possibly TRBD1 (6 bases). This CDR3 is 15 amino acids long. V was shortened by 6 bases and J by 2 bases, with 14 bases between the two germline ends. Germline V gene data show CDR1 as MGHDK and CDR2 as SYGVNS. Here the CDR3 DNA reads TGTGCCAGCAGCGCTACGGGGGCGGCTGGAAACACCATATATTTT. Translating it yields CASSATGAAGNTIYF.

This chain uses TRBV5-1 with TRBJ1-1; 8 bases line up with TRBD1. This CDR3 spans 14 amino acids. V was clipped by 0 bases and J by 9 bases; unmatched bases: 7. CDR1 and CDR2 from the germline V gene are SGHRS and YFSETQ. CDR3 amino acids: CASSLGTGWVQAFF. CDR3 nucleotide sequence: TGCGCCAGCAGCTTGGGGACAGGGTGGGTCCAAGCTTTCTTT.

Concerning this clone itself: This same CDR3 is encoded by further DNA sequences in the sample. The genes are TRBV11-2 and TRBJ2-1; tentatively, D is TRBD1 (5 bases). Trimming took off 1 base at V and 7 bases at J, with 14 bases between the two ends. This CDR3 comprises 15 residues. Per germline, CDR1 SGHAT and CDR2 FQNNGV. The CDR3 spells CASSLVQRKGNEQFF. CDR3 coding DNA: TGTGCCAGCAGCTTAGTGCAGAGGAAGGGGAATGAGCAGTTCTTC.

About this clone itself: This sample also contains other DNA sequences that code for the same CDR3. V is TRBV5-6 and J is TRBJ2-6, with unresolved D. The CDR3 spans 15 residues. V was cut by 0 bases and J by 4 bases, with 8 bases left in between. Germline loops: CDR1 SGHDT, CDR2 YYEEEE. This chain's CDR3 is CASSLGGSGANVLTF. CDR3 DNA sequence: TGTGCCAGCAGCTTGGGAGGCTCGGGGGCCAACGTCCTGACTTTC. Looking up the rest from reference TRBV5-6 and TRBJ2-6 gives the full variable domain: DAGVTQSPTHLIKTRGQQVTLRCSPKSGHDTVSWYQQALGQGPQFIFQYYEEEERQRGNFPDRFSGHQFPNYSSELNVNALLLGDSALYLCASSLGGSGANVLTFGAGSRLTVL.

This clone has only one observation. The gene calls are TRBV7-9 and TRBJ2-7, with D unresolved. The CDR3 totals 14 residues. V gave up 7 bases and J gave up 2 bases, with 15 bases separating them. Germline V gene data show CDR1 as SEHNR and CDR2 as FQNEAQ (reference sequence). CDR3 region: CASTPGGGTYEQYF. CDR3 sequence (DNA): TGTGCCAGCACCCCCGGCGGCGGAACCTACGAGCAGTACTTC.

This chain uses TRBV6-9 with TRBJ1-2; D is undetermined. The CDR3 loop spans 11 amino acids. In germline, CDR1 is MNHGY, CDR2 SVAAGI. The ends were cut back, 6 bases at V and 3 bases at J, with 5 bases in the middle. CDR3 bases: TGTGCCAGCAGAATTGACTATGGCTACACCTTC. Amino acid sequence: CASRIDYGYTF.

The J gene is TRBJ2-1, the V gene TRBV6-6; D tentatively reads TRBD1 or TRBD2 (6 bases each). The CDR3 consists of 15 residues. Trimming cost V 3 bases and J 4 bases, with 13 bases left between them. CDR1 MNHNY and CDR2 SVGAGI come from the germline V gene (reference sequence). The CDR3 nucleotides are TGTGCCAGCAGTTATCCGGGGGCGGGATACAATGAGCAGTTCTTC. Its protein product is CASSYPGAGYNEQFF.

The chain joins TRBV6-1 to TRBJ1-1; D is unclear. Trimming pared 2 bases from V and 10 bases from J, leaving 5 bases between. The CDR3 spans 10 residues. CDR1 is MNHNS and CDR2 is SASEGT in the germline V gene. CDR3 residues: CASSERVAFF. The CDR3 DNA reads TGTGCCAGCAGTGAACGTGTAGCTTTCTTT.

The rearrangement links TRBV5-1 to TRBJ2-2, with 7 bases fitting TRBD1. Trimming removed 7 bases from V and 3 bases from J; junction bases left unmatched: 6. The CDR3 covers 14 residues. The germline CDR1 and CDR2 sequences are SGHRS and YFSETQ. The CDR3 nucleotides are TGCGCCAGCTGTTTTACAGGGGACACCGGGGAGCTGTTTTTT. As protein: CASCFTGDTGELFF.

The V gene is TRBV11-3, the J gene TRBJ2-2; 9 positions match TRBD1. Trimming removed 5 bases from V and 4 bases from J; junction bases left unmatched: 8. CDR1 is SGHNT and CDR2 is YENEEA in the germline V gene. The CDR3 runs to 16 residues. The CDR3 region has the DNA TGTGCCAGCAGCCGCCGGGACAGGGCGGTCACCGGGGAGCTGTTTTTT. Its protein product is CASSRRDRAVTGELFF.

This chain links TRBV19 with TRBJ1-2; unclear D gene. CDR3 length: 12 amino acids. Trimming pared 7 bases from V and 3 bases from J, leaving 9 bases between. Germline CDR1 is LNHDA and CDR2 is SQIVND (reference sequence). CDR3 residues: CASNREDYGYTF. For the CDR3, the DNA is TGTGCCAGTAATAGGGAAGACTATGGCTACACCTTC.

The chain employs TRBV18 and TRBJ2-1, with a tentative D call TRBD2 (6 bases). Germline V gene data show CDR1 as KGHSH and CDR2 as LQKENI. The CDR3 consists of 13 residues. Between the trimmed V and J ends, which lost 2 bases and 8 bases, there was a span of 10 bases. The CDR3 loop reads CASSPMGGDEQFF. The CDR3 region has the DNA TGTGCCAGCTCACCAATGGGGGGAGATGAGCAGTTCTTC.

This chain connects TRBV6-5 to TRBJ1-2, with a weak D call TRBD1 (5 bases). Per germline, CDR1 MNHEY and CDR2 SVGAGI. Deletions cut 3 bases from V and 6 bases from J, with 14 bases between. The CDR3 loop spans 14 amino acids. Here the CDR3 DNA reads TGTGCCAGCAGTTATTCGGGGGGACGGCATGGCTACACCTTC. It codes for CASSYSGGRHGYTF.

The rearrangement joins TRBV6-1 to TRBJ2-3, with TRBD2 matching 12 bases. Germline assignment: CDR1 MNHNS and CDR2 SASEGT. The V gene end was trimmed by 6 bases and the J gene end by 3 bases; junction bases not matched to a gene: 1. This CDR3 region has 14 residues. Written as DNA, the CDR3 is TGTGCCAGCAGCGGGACTAGCGGGACAGATACGCAGTATTTT. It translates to CASSGTSGTDTQYF.

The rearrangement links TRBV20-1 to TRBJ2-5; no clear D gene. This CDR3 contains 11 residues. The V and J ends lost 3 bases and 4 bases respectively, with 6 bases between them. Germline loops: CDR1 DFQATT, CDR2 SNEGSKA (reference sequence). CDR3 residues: CSASRLETQYF. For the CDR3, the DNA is TGCAGTGCTAGCCGGCTAGAGACCCAGTACTTC.

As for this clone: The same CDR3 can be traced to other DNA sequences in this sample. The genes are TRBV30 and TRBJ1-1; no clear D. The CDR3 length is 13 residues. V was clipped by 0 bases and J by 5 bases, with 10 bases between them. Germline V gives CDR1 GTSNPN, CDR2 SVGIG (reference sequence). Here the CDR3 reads CAWSVRGVTEAFF. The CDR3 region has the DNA TGTGCCTGGAGTGTTCGTGGGGTAACTGAAGCTTTCTTT.

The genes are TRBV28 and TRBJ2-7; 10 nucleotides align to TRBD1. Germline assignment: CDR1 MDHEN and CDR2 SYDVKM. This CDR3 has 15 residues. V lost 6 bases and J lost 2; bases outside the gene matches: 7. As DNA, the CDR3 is TGTGCCAGCAGGCAAACCGGGACAGGGGCCTACGAGCAGTACTTC. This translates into CASRQTGTGAYEQYF.

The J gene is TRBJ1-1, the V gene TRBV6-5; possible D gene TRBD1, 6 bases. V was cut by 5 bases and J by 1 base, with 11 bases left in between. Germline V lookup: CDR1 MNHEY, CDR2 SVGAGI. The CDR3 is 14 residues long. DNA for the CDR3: TGTGCCAGCAGTCGGAAGACAGGGAACACTGAAGCTTTCTTT. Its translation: CASSRKTGNTEAFF.